The 5 T cell receptor beta chains presented below share a single source sample, sequenced in a study of T cell changes during pregnancy in multiple sclerosis. TCRdb's copy holds only in-frame clones and misses some; the assay was immunoSEQ multiplex PCR. Of tens of thousands of clones in the sample, 85% to 90% were seen once. This material consisted of CD8+ T cells from peripheral blood mononuclear cells, taken after pregnancy. The receptors derive from a female donor in good health, enrolled as a control in a pregnancy study.

This sequence joins TRBV27 and TRBJ2-5; 10 nucleotides line up with TRBD2. V lost 4 bases to trimming and J lost 3 bases; unmatched junction nucleotides: 14. The CDR3 is 18 residues long. Germline V CDR1 and CDR2: MNHEY, SMNVEV (reference sequence). CDR3 in amino acids: CASSSSRGAGGGEETQYF. Written as DNA, the CDR3 is TGTGCCAGCAGTTCCAGCCGGGGAGCGGGGGGGGGTGAAGAGACCCAGTACTTC.

V usage is TRBV15 and J usage is TRBJ2-7, with a weak D call TRBD1 (5 bases). The CDR3 sequence is 14 residues long. Trimming removed 1 base at V and 3 bases at J, with 10 bases between. Germline loops: CDR1 LNHNV, CDR2 YYDKDF (reference sequence). CDR3 amino acids: CATSRVGQGYEQYF. The CDR3 nucleotides are TGTGCCACCAGCAGAGTTGGGCAGGGCTACGAGCAGTACTTC.

The chain is built from TRBV4-3 and TRBJ2-6; no reliable D call. Germline CDR1 reads LGHNA; CDR2 reads YSLEER. The CDR3 covers 14 residues. Trimming removed 0 bases from V and 4 bases from J, with 4 bases in between. As DNA, the CDR3 is TGCGCCAGCAGCCAAGATTTAGGGGCCAACGTCCTGACTTTC. Protein: CASSQDLGANVLTF.

The chain recombines TRBV11-2 with TRBJ2-2; TRBD2 might be the D (6 bases). CDR3 size: 16 residues. Germline loops: CDR1 SGHAT, CDR2 FQNNGV. V lost 8 bases and J lost 0, with 16 bases in between. The CDR3 nucleotides read TGTGCCAGCCACGGTGGGGACTTCGCGAACACCGGGGAGCTGTTTTTT. Encoded protein: CASHGGDFANTGELFF. Looking up the rest from reference TRBV11-2 and TRBJ2-2 gives the full variable domain: EAGVAQSPRYKIIEKRQSVAFWCNPISGHATLYWYQQILGQGPKLLIQFQNNGVVDDSQLPKDRFSAERLKGVDSTLKIQPAKLEDSAVYLCASHGGDFANTGELFFGEGSRLTVL.

The sample holds one count of this clone. The chain is built from TRBV11-2 and TRBJ2-1; maybe TRBD2 (5 bases). The CDR3 consists of 13 residues. Germline CDR1 reads SGHAT; CDR2 reads FQNNGV. V dropped 6 bases and J dropped 2 bases, with 8 bases sitting between them. The CDR3: CASRASTYNEQFF. The CDR3 DNA reads as TGTGCCAGCAGGGCTAGCACCTACAATGAGCAGTTCTTC. Full variable domain (missing parts from reference TRBV11-2 and TRBJ2-1): EAGVAQSPRYKIIEKRQSVAFWCNPISGHATLYWYQQILGQGPKLLIQFQNNGVVDDSQLPKDRFSAERLKGVDSTLKIQPAKLEDSAVYLCASRASTYNEQFFGPGTRLTVL.